Listed below are T cell receptor beta chains from one sample, sequenced in a study of T cell repertoires in aging, cancer and after chemotherapy. TCRdb passed the multiplex PCR reads through MiXCR, listing each CDR3 protein once. The table records around 5,800 distinct CDR3 sequences, 25% to 35% of them present only once. The sequencing input was blood. All receptors come from a human donor in good health. The CDR3 runs from the conserved cysteine through the conserved F or W. D genes are given only for firm matches. Size tells how often a clone was seen (once, few, many) or the class of an expanded clone, and some rows leave it out.

TRBV6-5	TRBD1	TRBJ1-2	.	CASSPTGEYGYTF	TGTGCCAGCAGTCCGACAGGGGAGTATGGCTACACCTTC
TRBV12-3/TRBV12-4	.	TRBJ1-2	.	CASSPGNSHGYGYTF	TGTGCCAGCAGTCCGGGGAACAGTCACGGGTATGGCTACACCTTC
TRBV7-6	.	TRBJ2-2	.	CASSLVGGNTGELFF	TGTGCCAGCAGCTTAGTTGGGGGGAACACCGGGGAGCTGTTTTTT
TRBV19	TRBD2	TRBJ2-7	.	CASSNRAGALSYEQYF	TGTGCCAGTAGTAACCGAGCGGGGGCCTTATCCTACGAGCAGTACTTC
TRBV27	.	TRBJ1-1	few	CASSSPWPGANTEAFF	TGTGCCAGCAGCTCCCCCTGGCCGGGGGCAAACACTGAAGCTTTCTTT
TRBV12-3/TRBV12-4	.	TRBJ1-4	.	CASSFSVGGYEKLFF	TGTGCCAGCAGTTTCTCTGTGGGGGGTTATGAAAAACTGTTTTTT
TRBV6-1	.	TRBJ1-3	few	CASTPFGSRDSGNTIYF	TGTGCCAGCACCCCTTTTGGGAGCAGAGACTCTGGAAACACCATATATTTT
TRBV19	.	TRBJ2-5	.	CASSTADQETQYF	TGTGCCAGTAGTACCGCGGATCAAGAGACCCAGTACTTC
TRBV12-3/TRBV12-4	.	TRBJ1-5	.	CASSPDGNNQPQHF	TGTGCCAGCAGCCCGGACGGAAACAATCAGCCCCAGCATTTT
TRBV27	TRBD1	TRBJ1-4	medium-sized	CASSPGQNEKLFF	TGTGCCAGCAGCCCGGGACAGAATGAAAAACTGTTTTTT
TRBV6-1	TRBD2	TRBJ2-5	medium-sized	CASSPRLAGEETQYF	TGTGCCAGCAGTCCCAGACTAGCGGGGGAAGAGACCCAGTACTTC
TRBV18	.	TRBJ1-5	medium-sized	CASSQDRSNQPQHF	TGTGCCAGCTCACAGGACAGAAGCAATCAGCCCCAGCATTTT
TRBV6-5	.	TRBJ2-7	few	CASSYNYEQYF	TGTGCCAGCAGTTACAACTACGAGCAGTACTTC
TRBV20-1	.	TRBJ2-1	few	CSARTIASYNEQFF	TGCAGTGCTAGAACGATAGCGAGTTACAATGAGCAGTTCTTC
TRBV12-3/TRBV12-4	.	TRBJ1-1	.	CASGPDRNMGNTEAFF	TGTGCTAGTGGTCCGGATAGGAATATGGGGAACACTGAAGCTTTCTTT
TRBV7-2	TRBD1	TRBJ1-4	.	CASREQGAGFAATNEKLFF	TGTGCCAGCAGGGAACAGGGGGCGGGATTTGCTGCAACTAATGAAAAACTGTTTTTT
TRBV5-5	TRBD2	TRBJ2-3	.	CASSWTSGATDTQYF	TGTGCCAGCAGCTGGACTAGCGGAGCCACAGATACGCAGTATTTT
TRBV6-5	TRBD2	TRBJ2-5	medium-sized	CASSRNPGGSGTETQYF	TGTGCCAGCAGCCGTAACCCCGGGGGGTCCGGCACGGAGACCCAGTACTTC
TRBV6-6	.	TRBJ1-1	.	CASSQTAGNTEAFF	TGTGCCAGCAGCCAGACGGCGGGGAACACTGAAGCTTTCTTT
TRBV6-5	.	TRBJ1-1	.	CASSYEPHTEAFF	TGTGCCAGCAGTTATGAACCCCACACTGAAGCTTTCTTT
TRBV6-2/TRBV6-3	TRBD2	TRBJ2-7	.	CASSWFSGSIYEQYF	TGTGCCAGCAGTTGGTTTAGCGGGAGTATATACGAGCAGTACTTC
TRBV12-3/TRBV12-4	TRBD1	TRBJ1-3	few	CASSLGTGGNTIYF	TGTGCCAGCAGTTTGGGGACAGGGGGAAACACCATATATTTT
TRBV6-5	TRBD1	TRBJ2-5	medium-sized	CASSTDNRGGETQYF	TGTGCCAGCAGTACCGACAACAGGGGTGGCGAGACCCAGTACTTC
TRBV6-5	TRBD2	TRBJ2-1	few	CASSYGTSGDEQFF	TGTGCCAGCAGTTATGGGACTAGTGGGGATGAGCAGTTCTTC
TRBV7-2	.	TRBJ1-2	.	CASRLQGSYGYTF	TGTGCCAGCAGGTTACAGGGCAGCTATGGCTACACCTTC
TRBV6-5	.	TRBJ1-1	.	CASSYRWQMNTEAFF	TGTGCCAGCAGTTACCGATGGCAGATGAACACTGAAGCTTTCTTT
TRBV6-6	.	TRBJ1-3	.	CASSYGGTGGGNTIYF	TGTGCCAGCAGTTACGGGGGGACGGGGGGTGGAAACACCATATATTTT
TRBV14	TRBD1	TRBJ1-1	.	CASSQVDRGLWNTEAFF	TGTGCCAGCAGCCAAGTCGACAGGGGGCTATGGAACACTGAAGCTTTCTTT
TRBV5-1	.	TRBJ2-2	few	CASSTAGPRELFF	TGCGCCAGCAGCACGGCTGGACCGAGGGAGCTGTTTTTT
TRBV6-1	.	TRBJ2-3	.	CASSKVGGHRYAVF	TGTGCCAGCAGCAAAGTGGGGGGGCACAGATACGCAGTATTT
TRBV27	TRBD2	TRBJ2-7	medium-sized	CASSSLAGVDEQYF	TGTGCCAGCAGTTCCCTGGCGGGAGTGGACGAGCAGTACTTC
TRBV12-3/TRBV12-4	.	TRBJ2-3	.	CASNWGGLGTDTQYF	TGTGCCAGCAACTGGGGGGGCTTGGGCACAGATACGCAGTATTTT
TRBV20-1	.	TRBJ2-7	few	CSARGRRGGYEQYF	TGCAGTGCTAGAGGGCGGAGGGGTGGCTACGAGCAGTACTTC
TRBV7-9	.	TRBJ2-7	.	CASSDLATILGSGEQYF	TGTGCCAGCAGCGACCTGGCAACAATTCTAGGGTCTGGCGAGCAGTACTTC
TRBV7-2	.	TRBJ2-5	.	CASSWDPAETQYF	TGTGCCAGCAGCTGGGACCCGGCGGAGACCCAGTACTTC
TRBV20-1	TRBD2	TRBJ2-1	.	CSARERGGYEQFF	TGCAGTGCTAGGGAGAGGGGAGGGTATGAGCAGTTCTTC
TRBV19	TRBD1	TRBJ1-5	.	CASSIMGQSNQPQHF	TGTGCCAGTAGTATAATGGGACAGAGCAATCAGCCCCAGCATTTT
TRBV6-5	.	TRBJ2-6	few	CASSSQISGANVLTF	TGTGCCAGCAGTTCCCAGATCTCTGGGGCCAACGTCCTGACTTTC
TRBV29-1	TRBD2	TRBJ2-7	medium-sized	CSVEGGTSGDYEQYF	TGCAGCGTTGAGGGGGGGACTAGCGGGGACTACGAGCAGTACTTC
TRBV19	.	TRBJ1-6	.	CASAGGGSPLHF	TGTGCCTCCGCCGGGGGTGGTTCACCCCTCCACTTT
TRBV7-4	.	TRBJ1-6	medium-sized	CASSLARGRRRYNSPLHF	TGTGCCAGCAGCTTAGCACGGGGTAGGCGCAGATATAATTCACCCCTCCACTTT
TRBV19	.	TRBJ2-3	few	CASSIRGPGGPDTQYF	TGTGCCAGTAGTATCAGGGGCCCCGGGGGGCCAGATACGCAGTATTTT